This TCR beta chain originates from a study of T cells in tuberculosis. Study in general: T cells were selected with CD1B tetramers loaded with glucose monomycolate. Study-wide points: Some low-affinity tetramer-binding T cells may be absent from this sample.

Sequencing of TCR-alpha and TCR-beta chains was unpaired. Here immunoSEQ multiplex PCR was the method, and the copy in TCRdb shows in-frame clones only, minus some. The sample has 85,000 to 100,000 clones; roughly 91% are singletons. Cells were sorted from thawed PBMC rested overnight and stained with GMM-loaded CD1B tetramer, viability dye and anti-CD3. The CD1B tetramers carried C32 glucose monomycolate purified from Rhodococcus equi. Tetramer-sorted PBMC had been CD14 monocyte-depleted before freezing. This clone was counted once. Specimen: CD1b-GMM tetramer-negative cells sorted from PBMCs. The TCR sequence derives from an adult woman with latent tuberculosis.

Written as DNA, the CDR3 is TGTGCCAGCCTTCGGGGGAGGATGGGCTATGGCTACACCTTC. Translating gives CASLRGRMGYGYTF. V gene TRBV5-6 combines with J gene TRBJ1-2; D possibly corresponds to TRBD1 (5 bases). V lost 7 bases to trimming and J lost 4 bases, with 17 bases between them. Germline CDR1 reads SGHDT; CDR2 reads YYEEEE. This CDR3 has 14 amino acids.